This TCR beta chain was recovered during a study of T cell repertoires in cytomegalovirus infection. This clonotype was counted between two and nine times. Its target is not known. One end of the junction is discordant with germline, which a read error may explain. Germline V gives CDR1 SGHTA, CDR2 FQGNSA. CDR3 length: 12 amino acids. TCRdb called the reads again in MiXCR, with one record for every CDR3 protein. The table lists hundreds of thousands of distinct CDR3 sequences, about 33% of them singletons. The TCR was taken from a human donor in good health (CMV status not recorded). Some clones in this sample may be carry-over from other donors' samples. Sequenced here: cultured PBMCs, sampled from culture after CMV antigen stimulation. The rearrangement uses TRBV7-2 and TRBJ2-1, with a weak D call TRBD2 (5 bases). The CDR3 is CASVTSHNEQFF. For the CDR3, the DNA is TGTGCCAGCGTAACTAGTCACAACGAGCAGTTCTTC. Full variable domain (rest looked up from reference TRBV7-2 and TRBJ2-1): GAGVSQSPSNKVTEKGKDVELRCDPISGHTALYWYRQSLGQGLEFLIYFQGNSAPDKSGLPSDRFSAERTGGSVSTLTIQRTQQEDSAVYLCASVTSHNEQFFGPGTRLTVL.